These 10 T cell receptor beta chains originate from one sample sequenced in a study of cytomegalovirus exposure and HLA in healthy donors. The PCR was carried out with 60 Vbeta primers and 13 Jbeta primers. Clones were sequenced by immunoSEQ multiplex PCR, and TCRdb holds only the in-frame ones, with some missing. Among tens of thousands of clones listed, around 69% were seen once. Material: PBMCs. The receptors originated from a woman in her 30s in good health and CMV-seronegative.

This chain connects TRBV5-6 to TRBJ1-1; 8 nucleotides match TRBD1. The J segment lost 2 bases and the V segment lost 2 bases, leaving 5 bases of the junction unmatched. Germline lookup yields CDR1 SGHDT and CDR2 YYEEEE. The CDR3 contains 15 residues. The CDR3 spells CASSFTDRGNTEAFF. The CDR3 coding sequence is TGTGCCAGCAGCTTTACCGACAGGGGTAACACTGAAGCTTTCTTT.

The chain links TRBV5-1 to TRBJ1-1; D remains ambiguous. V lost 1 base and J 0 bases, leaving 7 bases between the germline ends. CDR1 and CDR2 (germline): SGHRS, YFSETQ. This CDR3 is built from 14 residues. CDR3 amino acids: CASSLSGMNTEAFF. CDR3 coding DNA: TGCGCCAGCAGCTTGTCAGGAATGAACACTGAAGCTTTCTTT.

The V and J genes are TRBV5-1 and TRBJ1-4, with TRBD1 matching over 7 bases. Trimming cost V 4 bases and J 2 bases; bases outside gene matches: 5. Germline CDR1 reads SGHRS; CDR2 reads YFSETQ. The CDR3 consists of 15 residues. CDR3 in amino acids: CASSRGRETNEKLFF. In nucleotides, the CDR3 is TGCGCCAGCAGCAGGGGGCGAGAGACTAATGAAAAACTGTTTTTT. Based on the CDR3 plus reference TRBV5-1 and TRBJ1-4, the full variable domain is KAGVTQTPRYLIKTRGQQVTLSCSPISGHRSVSWYQQTPGQGLQFLFEYFSETQRNKGNFPGRFSGRQFSNSRSEMNVSTLELGDSALYLCASSRGRETNEKLFFGSGTQLSVL.

The DNA of the CDR3 is TGCGCCAGCAGCCCGGGACTAGCGGGACCGTACCAAGAGACCCAGTACTTC. Translating it yields CASSPGLAGPYQETQYF. The chain joins TRBV5-1 to TRBJ2-5; 13 bases agree with TRBD2. CDR1 is SGHRS and CDR2 is YFSETQ in the germline V gene. V lost 4 bases to trimming and J lost 0 bases; unmatched junction nucleotides: 6. The CDR3 totals 17 residues.

CDR3 DNA sequence: TGTGCCATCAGTGAGGGACAGGGGCAAGAGACCCAGTACTTC. It is translated as CAISEGQGQETQYF. This chain joins TRBV10-3 and TRBJ2-5; TRBD1 matches 9 bases. The V gene end was trimmed by 2 bases and the J gene end by 2 bases; junction bases not matched to a gene: 0. Germline lookup yields CDR1 ENHRY and CDR2 SYGVKD. The CDR3 contains 14 residues.

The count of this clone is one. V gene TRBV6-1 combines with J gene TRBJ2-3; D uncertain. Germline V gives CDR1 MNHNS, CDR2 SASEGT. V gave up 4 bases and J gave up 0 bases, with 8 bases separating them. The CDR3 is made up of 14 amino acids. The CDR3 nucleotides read TGTGCCAGCAGTGTTTTGAGTAGCACAGATACGCAGTATTTT. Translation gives CASSVLSSTDTQYF.

The CDR3 DNA is TGCAGCGTTAAGTACTACTCTGGGACTGAAGCTTTCTTT. It translates to CSVKYYSGTEAFF. The chain has TRBV29-1 and TRBJ1-1, with no clear D. This CDR3 has 13 amino acids. With 5 bases removed from V and 5 bases from J, the gap between germline ends came to 15 bases. In germline, CDR1 is SQVTM, CDR2 ANQGSEA.

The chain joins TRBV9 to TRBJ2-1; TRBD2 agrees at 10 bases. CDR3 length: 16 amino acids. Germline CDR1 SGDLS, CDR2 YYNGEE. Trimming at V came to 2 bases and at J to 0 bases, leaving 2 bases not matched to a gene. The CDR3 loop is CASSVTSGSSYNEQFF. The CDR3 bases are TGTGCCAGCAGCGTGACTAGCGGGTCCTCCTACAATGAGCAGTTCTTC.

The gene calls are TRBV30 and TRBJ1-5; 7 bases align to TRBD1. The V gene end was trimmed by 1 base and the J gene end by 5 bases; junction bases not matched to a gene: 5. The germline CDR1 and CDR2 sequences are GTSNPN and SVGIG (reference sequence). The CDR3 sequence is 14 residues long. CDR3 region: CAWSDRGGYQPQHF. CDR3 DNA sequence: TGTGCCTGGAGTGACAGGGGAGGTTATCAGCCCCAGCATTTT.

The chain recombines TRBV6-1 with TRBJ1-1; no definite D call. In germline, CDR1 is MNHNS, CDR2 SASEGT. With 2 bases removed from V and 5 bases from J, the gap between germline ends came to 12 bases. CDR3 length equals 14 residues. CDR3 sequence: CASSESPGYTEAFF. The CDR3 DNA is TGTGCCAGCAGTGAATCACCGGGTTATACTGAAGCTTTCTTT.